Below, 2 T cell receptor beta chains from the same sample are listed, as sequenced in a study of T-cell memory formation after mild COVID-19. TCRdb re-called the 5' RACE reads with MiXCR, one entry per CDR3 protein. The repertoire holds about 140,000 distinct CDR3 sequences, with about 14% as singletons. The sample taken for sequencing was PBMCs or a T cell subset sorted from them (not recorded which). The receptors derive from an adult woman who had mild COVID-19 (a few samples of this study predate the infection). Cell type and time point are not known.

This chain joins TRBV19 and TRBJ2-7; 12 bases align to TRBD2. Trimming removed 5 bases from V and 0 bases from J; junction bases left unmatched: 8. Per the germline V gene, CDR1 is LNHDA and CDR2 is SQIVND (reference sequence). This CDR3 spans 17 amino acids. This CDR3 reads CASSDRLAGVFSYEQYF. The CDR3 DNA follows: TGTGCCAGTAGTGATAGACTAGCGGGGGTTTTCTCCTACGAGCAGTACTTC.

There are a few counts of this clonotype. This chain uses TRBV4-2 with TRBJ2-7; 8 bases agree with TRBD2. The CDR3 length is 15 residues. J gave up 3 bases and V 3 bases, and 7 bases lay outside the gene matches. Per the germline V gene, CDR1 is LGHNA and CDR2 is YNFKEQ. The CDR3, as DNA: TGTGCCAGCAGCCACACTAGCGGAGAAAGCTACGAGCAGTACTTC. Its protein product is CASSHTSGESYEQYF.